A selection of T cell receptor beta chains follows, all from one sample in a study of cytomegalovirus exposure and HLA in healthy donors. Some clones are missing from TCRdb's copy, which holds only in-frame ones; the method was immunoSEQ multiplex PCR. The sample lists 110,000 to 150,000 clones, roughly 75% occurring once. The specimen was PBMCs. The receptor source for this set is a man aged 40-55 years in good health and CMV-seronegative. Both conserved end residues are part of each CDR3. The order of the fields is clone size, D gene, J gene, V gene, CDR3 protein, CDR3 DNA. The D gene is left open where the match is weak. Size is omitted from some rows. Given values are once, few, many or a class for expanded clones.

clone size: -
D gene: -
J gene: TRBJ2-4
V gene: TRBV15
CDR3 protein: CATSMTGNIQYF
CDR3 DNA: TGTGCCACCAGCATGACAGGTAACATTCAGTACTTC

clone size: -
D gene: -
J gene: TRBJ2-6
V gene: TRBV5-1
CDR3 protein: CASAAGGSGANVLTF
CDR3 DNA: TGCGCCAGCGCCGCCGGTGGCTCTGGGGCCAACGTCCTGACTTTC

clone size: few
D gene: -
J gene: TRBJ1-5
V gene: TRBV7-6
CDR3 protein: CASSPGQTSNQPQHF
CDR3 DNA: TGTGCCAGCAGTCCTGGACAGACTAGCAATCAGCCCCAGCATTTT

clone size: -
D gene: TRBD2
J gene: TRBJ2-1
V gene: TRBV7-3
CDR3 protein: CASSLTEPGLGGLGEQFF
CDR3 DNA: TGTGCCAGCAGCTTAACTGAGCCGGGACTAGGGGGGTTAGGGGAGCAGTTCTTC

clone size: -
D gene: TRBD1
J gene: TRBJ2-7
V gene: TRBV11-2
CDR3 protein: CASSLTGSYEQHF
CDR3 DNA: TGTGCCAGCAGCTTGACAGGGTCCTACGAGCAGCACTTC

clone size: -
D gene: TRBD1
J gene: TRBJ2-5
V gene: TRBV7-9
CDR3 protein: CASSDQRGLIRETQYF
CDR3 DNA: TGTGCCAGCAGCGACCAAAGGGGGCTTATCAGAGAGACCCAGTACTTC

clone size: few
D gene: -
J gene: TRBJ1-5
V gene: TRBV5-1
CDR3 protein: CASSYDSPGNQPQHF
CDR3 DNA: TGCGCCAGCAGCTATGACAGCCCTGGCAATCAGCCCCAGCATTTT

clone size: -
D gene: -
J gene: TRBJ1-3
V gene: TRBV5-1
CDR3 protein: CASSLTGTGNTIYF
CDR3 DNA: TGCGCCAGCAGCTTGACAGGTACTGGAAACACCATATATTTT

clone size: -
D gene: TRBD2
J gene: TRBJ2-3
V gene: TRBV9
CDR3 protein: CASSRGLADTQYF
CDR3 DNA: TGTGCCAGCAGTAGGGGACTAGCAGATACGCAGTATTTT

clone size: -
D gene: -
J gene: TRBJ1-2
V gene: TRBV5-4
CDR3 protein: CASSETLYGYTF
CDR3 DNA: TGTGCCAGCTCAGAAACCCTCTATGGCTACACCTTC

clone size: -
D gene: TRBD1
J gene: TRBJ1-2
V gene: TRBV6-5
CDR3 protein: CASSYDFGDRVYGYTF
CDR3 DNA: TGTGCCAGCAGTTACGATTTTGGGGACAGGGTGTATGGCTACACCTTC

clone size: few
D gene: TRBD2
J gene: TRBJ2-3
V gene: TRBV4-1
CDR3 protein: CASSPPLAGGPTQYF
CDR3 DNA: TGCGCCAGCAGCCCTCCCCTAGCGGGGGGGCCTACGCAGTATTTT

clone size: -
D gene: TRBD2
J gene: TRBJ2-2
V gene: TRBV2
CDR3 protein: CASTREGLAGSGELFF
CDR3 DNA: TGTGCCAGCACTCGTGAGGGGCTAGCGGGGTCCGGGGAGCTGTTTTTT

clone size: -
D gene: -
J gene: TRBJ1-1
V gene: TRBV11-2
CDR3 protein: CASSLVRGAFF
CDR3 DNA: TGTGCCAGCAGCTTAGTAAGGGGTGCTTTCTTT

clone size: -
D gene: -
J gene: TRBJ2-2
V gene: TRBV5-4
CDR3 protein: CASSPGVHIPAELFF
CDR3 DNA: TGTGCCAGCAGCCCGGGAGTACACATTCCGGCGGAGCTGTTTTTT

clone size: once
D gene: -
J gene: TRBJ2-7
V gene: TRBV4-3
CDR3 protein: CASSHSAGAYEQYF
CDR3 DNA: TGCGCCAGCAGCCACTCTGCCGGGGCCTACGAGCAGTACTTC

clone size: -
D gene: -
J gene: TRBJ2-2
V gene: TRBV6-4
CDR3 protein: CASSDSKGGDPNTGELFF
CDR3 DNA: TGTGCCAGCAGTGACTCAAAGGGGGGGGACCCGAACACCGGGGAGCTGTTTTTT

clone size: -
D gene: -
J gene: TRBJ1-6
V gene: TRBV7-8
CDR3 protein: CASSPGGNSPLHF
CDR3 DNA: TGTGCCAGCAGCCCAGGAGGAAATTCACCCCTCCACTTT

clone size: -
D gene: TRBD1
J gene: TRBJ1-2
V gene: TRBV18
CDR3 protein: CASSPDRGSDYGYTF
CDR3 DNA: TGTGCCAGCTCACCGGACAGGGGCTCGGACTATGGCTACACCTTC

clone size: -
D gene: TRBD2
J gene: TRBJ2-5
V gene: TRBV5-5
CDR3 protein: CASSLESGEQTQYF
CDR3 DNA: TGTGCCAGCAGCTTGGAAAGCGGGGAACAGACCCAGTACTTC

clone size: -
D gene: TRBD1
J gene: TRBJ2-3
V gene: TRBV9
CDR3 protein: CASSQQGVGDTQYF
CDR3 DNA: TGTGCCAGCAGCCAACAGGGGGTTGGAGATACGCAGTATTTT

clone size: -
D gene: TRBD1
J gene: TRBJ1-2
V gene: TRBV5-4
CDR3 protein: CASSLAGTGVSGYTF
CDR3 DNA: TGTGCCAGCAGCTTGGCCGGGACAGGGGTCAGTGGCTACACCTTC

clone size: -
D gene: -
J gene: TRBJ1-4
V gene: TRBV28
CDR3 protein: CASSPTAFNEKLFF
CDR3 DNA: TGTGCCAGCAGTCCGACAGCGTTTAATGAAAAACTGTTTTTT

clone size: -
D gene: TRBD1
J gene: TRBJ2-7
V gene: TRBV5-1
CDR3 protein: CASSTRTGMGEQYF
CDR3 DNA: TGCGCCAGCAGCACCCGGACAGGGATGGGCGAGCAGTACTTC

clone size: -
D gene: TRBD1
J gene: TRBJ1-2
V gene: TRBV9
CDR3 protein: CASSGGTGGYTF
CDR3 DNA: TGTGCCAGCAGCGGGGGGACAGGTGGCTACACCTTC

clone size: -
D gene: -
J gene: TRBJ1-3
V gene: TRBV11-2
CDR3 protein: CASSLQTVPGNTIYF
CDR3 DNA: TGTGCCAGCAGCTTACAGACAGTTCCTGGAAACACCATATATTTT

clone size: -
D gene: TRBD1
J gene: TRBJ1-6
V gene: TRBV6-5
CDR3 protein: CASKTGVISPLHF
CDR3 DNA: TGTGCCAGCAAAACAGGGGTGATTTCACCCCTCCACTTT

clone size: -
D gene: -
J gene: TRBJ1-1
V gene: TRBV7-8
CDR3 protein: CASSLDREYTEAFF
CDR3 DNA: TGTGCCAGCAGCTTAGACAGGGAGTACACTGAAGCTTTCTTT

clone size: -
D gene: -
J gene: TRBJ1-1
V gene: TRBV6-6
CDR3 protein: CASSLNSGGSVEAFF
CDR3 DNA: TGTGCCAGCAGTTTGAACTCTGGGGGGTCGGTTGAAGCTTTCTTT

clone size: -
D gene: -
J gene: TRBJ2-3
V gene: TRBV5-1
CDR3 protein: CASTLGGGTDTQYF
CDR3 DNA: TGCGCCAGCACTTTAGGGGGGGGAACAGATACGCAGTATTTT

clone size: -
D gene: TRBD1
J gene: TRBJ2-7
V gene: TRBV4-1
CDR3 protein: CASSQTTGTGGLTYEQYF
CDR3 DNA: TGCGCCAGCAGCCAAACAACCGGGACAGGGGGTTTAACCTACGAGCAGTACTTC

clone size: -
D gene: -
J gene: TRBJ2-2
V gene: TRBV6-6
CDR3 protein: CASSPGTKNTGELFF
CDR3 DNA: TGTGCCAGCAGTCCCGGGACAAAGAACACCGGGGAGCTGTTTTTT

clone size: -
D gene: -
J gene: TRBJ1-4
V gene: TRBV7-9
CDR3 protein: CASSGTYDEKLFF
CDR3 DNA: TGTGCCAGTTCCGGGACATACGATGAAAAACTGTTTTTT

clone size: -
D gene: -
J gene: TRBJ1-2
V gene: TRBV11-2
CDR3 protein: CASSSDYSFSYTF
CDR3 DNA: TGTGCCAGCAGCTCGGATTACAGCTTCTCCTACACCTTC

clone size: -
D gene: TRBD2
J gene: TRBJ2-7
V gene: TRBV28
CDR3 protein: CASSSRGRVSYEQYF
CDR3 DNA: TGTGCCAGCAGTTCCCGGGGGAGGGTTTCCTACGAGCAGTACTTC

clone size: -
D gene: -
J gene: TRBJ1-1
V gene: TRBV4-1
CDR3 protein: CASSQVRINTEAFF
CDR3 DNA: TGCGCCAGCAGCCAAGTTAGAATTAACACTGAAGCTTTCTTT

clone size: -
D gene: TRBD2
J gene: TRBJ2-1
V gene: TRBV7-8
CDR3 protein: CASSQYLLAGGFYNEQFF
CDR3 DNA: TGTGCCAGCAGCCAGTACCTTCTAGCGGGGGGGTTCTACAATGAGCAGTTCTTC

clone size: -
D gene: -
J gene: TRBJ2-3
V gene: TRBV5-1
CDR3 protein: CASSLGQGPQDTQYF
CDR3 DNA: TGCGCCAGCAGCTTGGGGCAGGGGCCACAGGATACGCAGTATTTT

clone size: -
D gene: TRBD2
J gene: TRBJ2-7
V gene: TRBV7-9
CDR3 protein: CASSLEVMIGGAYEQYF
CDR3 DNA: TGTGCCAGCAGCTTAGAAGTTATGATTGGGGGGGCCTACGAGCAGTACTTC

clone size: -
D gene: -
J gene: TRBJ1-6
V gene: TRBV5-4
CDR3 protein: CASSLGSISNSPLHF
CDR3 DNA: TGTGCCAGCAGCCTCGGGTCGATCTCTAATTCACCCCTCCACTTT

clone size: once
D gene: -
J gene: TRBJ1-2
V gene: TRBV2
CDR3 protein: CASSERQGTRGYTF
CDR3 DNA: TGTGCCAGCAGTGAACGGCAGGGCACCCGGGGCTACACCTTC

clone size: -
D gene: TRBD1
J gene: TRBJ2-1
V gene: TRBV27
CDR3 protein: CASSLLGQSTYNEQFF
CDR3 DNA: TGTGCCAGCAGTTTGCTGGGACAGAGTACCTACAATGAGCAGTTCTTC

clone size: once
D gene: -
J gene: TRBJ1-1
V gene: TRBV11-2
CDR3 protein: CASSPGPVNTEAFF
CDR3 DNA: TGTGCCAGCAGCCCCGGTCCGGTGAACACTGAAGCTTTCTTT

clone size: -
D gene: TRBD2
J gene: TRBJ2-7
V gene: TRBV28
CDR3 protein: CASSLRRWASGGMGEQYF
CDR3 DNA: TGTGCCAGCAGTTTAAGACGTTGGGCTAGCGGGGGAATGGGGGAGCAGTACTTC

clone size: -
D gene: TRBD1
J gene: TRBJ1-5
V gene: TRBV2
CDR3 protein: CAGGGTGNQPQHF
CDR3 DNA: TGTGCCGGAGGGGGGACAGGGAATCAGCCCCAGCATTTT